The clone carrying this T cell receptor beta chain has a handful of counts. Its matching antigen is unknown. This specimen belongs to a study of identical twins. Findings of the study overall: Out-of-frame TCR alpha sharing observed in monozygotic twins exceeded model estimates. While abundant cord blood beta clonotypes carried fewer insertions, memory repertoires showed no such pattern.

TCRdb reanalysed the 5' RACE reads using MiXCR and keeps one entry per CDR3 protein. The sample comprises 600,000 to 800,000 distinct CDR3 sequences, about 20% of which are singletons, and 4% to 4.5% rests with the top ten. This sample was shared with a second study, whose subject was T cells expressing NK-cell markers. This second study says: It was sorted CD3+CD56+NKG2C+, CD3+CD56+NKG2C- and CD3+CD56-NKG2C+ T cells that supplied the TCR beta repertoires. Questions lingered over whether expanded NKG2C+ T cell clones were HCMV-specific.

The receptor comes from a woman aged 18-35 years in good health. The material sequenced was PBMCs.

This chain's CDR3 is CASSPREQFF. CDR3 sequence (DNA): TGTGCCAGCAGCCCTAGGGAGCAGTTCTTC. The chain uses TRBV7-7 and TRBJ2-1; D not resolved. Per the germline V gene, CDR1 is SSHAT and CDR2 is FNYEAQ (reference sequence). V was trimmed by 5 bases and J by 10 bases, leaving 6 bases between them. The CDR3 is 10 residues long.